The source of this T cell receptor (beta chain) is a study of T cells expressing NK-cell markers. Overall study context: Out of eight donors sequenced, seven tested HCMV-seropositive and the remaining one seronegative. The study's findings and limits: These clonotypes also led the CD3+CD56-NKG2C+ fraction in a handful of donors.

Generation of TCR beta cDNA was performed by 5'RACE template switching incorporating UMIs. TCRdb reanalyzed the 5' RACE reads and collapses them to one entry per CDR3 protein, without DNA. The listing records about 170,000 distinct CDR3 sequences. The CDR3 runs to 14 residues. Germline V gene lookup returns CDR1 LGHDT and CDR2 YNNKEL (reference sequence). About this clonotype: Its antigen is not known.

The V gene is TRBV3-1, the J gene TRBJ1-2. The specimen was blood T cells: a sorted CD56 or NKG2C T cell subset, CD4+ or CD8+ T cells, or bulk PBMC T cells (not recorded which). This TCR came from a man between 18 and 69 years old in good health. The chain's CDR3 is CASSQDSTDDGYTF.